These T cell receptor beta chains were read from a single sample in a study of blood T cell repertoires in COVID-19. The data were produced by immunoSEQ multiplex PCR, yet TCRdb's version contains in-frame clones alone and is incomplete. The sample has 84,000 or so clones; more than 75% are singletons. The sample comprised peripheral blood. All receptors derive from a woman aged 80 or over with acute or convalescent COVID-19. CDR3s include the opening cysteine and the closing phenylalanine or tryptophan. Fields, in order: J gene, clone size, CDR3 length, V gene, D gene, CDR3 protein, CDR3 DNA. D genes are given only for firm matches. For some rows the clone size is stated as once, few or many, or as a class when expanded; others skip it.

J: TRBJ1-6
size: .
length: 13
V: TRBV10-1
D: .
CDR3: CASNGQKDSPLHF
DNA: TGCGCCAGCAACGGACAGAAGGATTCACCCCTCCACTTT

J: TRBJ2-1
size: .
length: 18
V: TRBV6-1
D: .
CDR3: CASSEVLSIGSSYNEQFF
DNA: TGTGCCAGCAGTGAAGTTTTGAGCATCGGGAGCTCCTACAATGAGCAGTTCTTC

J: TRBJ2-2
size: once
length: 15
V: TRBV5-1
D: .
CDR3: CASSPPGAGTGELFF
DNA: TGCGCCAGCAGCCCGCCAGGGGCGGGCACCGGGGAGCTGTTTTTT

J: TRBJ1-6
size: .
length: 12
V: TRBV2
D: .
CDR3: CASSEYRSPLHF
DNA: TGTGCCAGCAGTGAGTACAGGTCACCCCTCCACTTT

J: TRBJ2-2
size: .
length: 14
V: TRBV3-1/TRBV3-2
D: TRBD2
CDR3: CASSPGGYTGELFF
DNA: TGTGCCAGCAGCCCGGGGGGGTACACCGGGGAGCTGTTTTTT

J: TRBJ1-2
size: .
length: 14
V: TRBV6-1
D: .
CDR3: CASSESGEGYGYTF
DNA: TGTGCCAGCAGTGAATCAGGGGAAGGCTATGGCTACACCTTC

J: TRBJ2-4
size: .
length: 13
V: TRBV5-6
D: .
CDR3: CASSLYSKNIQYF
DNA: TGTGCCAGCAGCTTGTACAGCAAAAACATTCAGTACTTC

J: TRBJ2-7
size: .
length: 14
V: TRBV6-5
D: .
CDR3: CASSNGRGIHEQYF
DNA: TGTGCCAGCAGTAACGGTAGGGGGATCCATGAGCAGTACTTC

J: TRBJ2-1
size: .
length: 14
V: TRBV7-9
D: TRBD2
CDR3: CASSLAGLAGVQFF
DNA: TGTGCCAGCAGCTTAGCGGGGCTAGCGGGAGTTCAGTTCTTC

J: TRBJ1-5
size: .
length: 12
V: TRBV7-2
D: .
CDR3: CASSLRRGPQHF
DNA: TGTGCCAGCAGCTTACGTAGGGGGCCCCAGCATTTT

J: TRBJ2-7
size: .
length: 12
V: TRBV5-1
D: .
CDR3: CATRLENMEQYF
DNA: TGCGCCACCCGCTTGGAAAATATGGAGCAGTACTTC

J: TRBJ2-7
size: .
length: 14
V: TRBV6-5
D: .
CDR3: CASSPHLESYEQYF
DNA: TGTGCCAGCAGCCCACACCTAGAGTCCTACGAGCAGTACTTC

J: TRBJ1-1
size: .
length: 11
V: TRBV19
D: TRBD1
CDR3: CASTHTGAAFF
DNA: TGTGCCAGTACTCACACAGGGGCGGCTTTCTTT

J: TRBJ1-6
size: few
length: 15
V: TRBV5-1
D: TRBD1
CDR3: CASSLDRGANSPLHF
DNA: TGCGCCAGCAGCTTAGACAGGGGAGCGAATTCACCCCTCCACTTT

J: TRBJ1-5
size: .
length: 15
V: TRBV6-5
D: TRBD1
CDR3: CASRGEGAGSQPQHF
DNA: TGTGCCAGCAGGGGCGAGGGGGCGGGGAGTCAGCCCCAGCATTTT

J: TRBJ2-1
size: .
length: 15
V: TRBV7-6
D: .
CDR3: CASSLTIARYNEQFF
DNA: TGTGCCAGCAGCTTAACAATAGCGAGGTACAATGAGCAGTTCTTC

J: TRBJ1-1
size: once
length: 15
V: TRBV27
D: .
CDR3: CASSSDPLSGSRAFF
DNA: TGTGCCAGCAGTTCCGACCCCCTATCCGGGAGCCGCGCTTTCTTT

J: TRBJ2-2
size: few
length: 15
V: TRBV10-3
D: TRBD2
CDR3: CAIRSGGARTGELFF
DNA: TGTGCCATCCGAAGCGGGGGGGCCAGAACCGGGGAGCTGTTTTTT

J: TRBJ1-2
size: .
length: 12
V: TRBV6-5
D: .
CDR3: CASREWGYGYTF
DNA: TGTGCCTCCCGGGAGTGGGGGTATGGCTACACCTTC

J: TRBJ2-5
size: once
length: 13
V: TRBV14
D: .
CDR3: CASSQNVEETQYF
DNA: TGTGCCAGCAGCCAAAACGTGGAGGAGACCCAGTACTTC

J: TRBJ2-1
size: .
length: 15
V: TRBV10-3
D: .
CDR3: CATSANRERGNEQFF
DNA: TGTGCCACCAGCGCAAACAGGGAAAGAGGGAATGAGCAGTTCTTC

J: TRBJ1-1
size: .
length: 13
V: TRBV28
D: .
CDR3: CASSLGGGTEAFF
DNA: TGTGCCAGCAGTTTAGGAGGAGGCACTGAAGCTTTCTTT

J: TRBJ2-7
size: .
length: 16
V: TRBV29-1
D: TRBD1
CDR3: CSVENPTGRGIYEQYF
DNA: TGCAGCGTTGAAAACCCGACAGGGAGAGGAATCTACGAGCAGTACTTC

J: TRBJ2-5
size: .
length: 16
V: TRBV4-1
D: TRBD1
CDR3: CASSQERTGGYETQYF
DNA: TGCGCCAGCAGCCAAGAACGGACAGGGGGCTATGAGACCCAGTACTTC

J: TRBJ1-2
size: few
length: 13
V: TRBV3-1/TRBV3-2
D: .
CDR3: CASSSRGSGGYTF
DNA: TGTGCCAGCAGCTCCAGGGGCTCGGGTGGCTACACCTTC

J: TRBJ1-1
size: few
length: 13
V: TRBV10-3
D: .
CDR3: CAISADRNTEAFF
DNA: TGTGCCATCAGTGCCGACAGGAACACTGAAGCTTTCTTT

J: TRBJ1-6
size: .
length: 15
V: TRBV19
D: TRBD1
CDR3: CASSTRQGKGSPLHF
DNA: TGTGCCAGTAGTACCCGACAGGGGAAGGGTTCACCCCTCCACTTT